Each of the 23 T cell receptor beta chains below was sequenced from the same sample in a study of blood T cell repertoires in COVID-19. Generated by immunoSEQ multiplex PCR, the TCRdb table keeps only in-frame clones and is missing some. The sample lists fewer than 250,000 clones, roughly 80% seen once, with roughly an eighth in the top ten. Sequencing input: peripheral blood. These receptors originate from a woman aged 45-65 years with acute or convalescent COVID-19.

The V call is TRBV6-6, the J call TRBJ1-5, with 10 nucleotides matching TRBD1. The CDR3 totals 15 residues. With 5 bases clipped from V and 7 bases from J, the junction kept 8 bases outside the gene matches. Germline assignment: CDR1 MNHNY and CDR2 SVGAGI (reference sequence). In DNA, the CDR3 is TGTGCCAGCAGTGGAGCCGGGACAGGGGTCCAGCCCCAGCATTTT. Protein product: CASSGAGTGVQPQHF.

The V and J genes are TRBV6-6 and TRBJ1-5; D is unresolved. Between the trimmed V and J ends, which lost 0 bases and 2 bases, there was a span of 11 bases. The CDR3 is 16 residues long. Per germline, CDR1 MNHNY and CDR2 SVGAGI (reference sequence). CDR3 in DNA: TGTGCCAGCAGTTACTCGCGGGGAGCAGGCAATCAGCCCCAGCATTTT. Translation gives CASSYSRGAGNQPQHF.

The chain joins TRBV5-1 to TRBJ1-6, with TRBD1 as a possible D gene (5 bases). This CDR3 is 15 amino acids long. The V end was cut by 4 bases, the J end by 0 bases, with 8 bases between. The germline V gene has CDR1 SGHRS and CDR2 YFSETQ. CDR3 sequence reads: CASSRDSSYNSPLHF. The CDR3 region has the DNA TGCGCCAGCAGCCGAGACAGCTCCTATAATTCACCCCTCCACTTT.

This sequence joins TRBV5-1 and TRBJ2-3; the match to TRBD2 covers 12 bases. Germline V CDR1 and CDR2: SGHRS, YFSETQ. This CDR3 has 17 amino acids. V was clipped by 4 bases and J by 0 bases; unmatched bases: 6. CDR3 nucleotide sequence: TGCGCCAGCAGCCCTCGGACTAGCGGGGAGAGCACAGATACGCAGTATTTT. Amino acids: CASSPRTSGESTDTQYF.

This chain's CDR3 is CASSIGETISNQPQHF. As DNA, the CDR3 is TGTGCCAGTAGTATAGGTGAGACAATTAGCAATCAGCCCCAGCATTTT. This chain links TRBV19 with TRBJ1-5; unclear D gene. Germline V gene lookup returns CDR1 LNHDA and CDR2 SQIVND (reference sequence). The CDR3 runs 16 residues. Trimming pared 1 base from V and 0 bases from J, leaving 10 bases between.

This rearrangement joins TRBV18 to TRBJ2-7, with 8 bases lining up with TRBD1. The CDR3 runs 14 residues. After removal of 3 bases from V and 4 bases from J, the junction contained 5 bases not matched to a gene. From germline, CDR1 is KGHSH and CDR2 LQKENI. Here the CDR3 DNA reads TGTGCCAGCTCACCTTCCGGGACAGGTTACGAGCAGTACTTC. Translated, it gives CASSPSGTGYEQYF.

For the CDR3, the DNA is TGTGCCAGTAGTATCGGGACAGCCGTACCCTACGAGCAGTACTTC. Its protein product is CASSIGTAVPYEQYF. The genes are TRBV19 and TRBJ2-7; 7 bases fit TRBD1. The CDR3 is 15 amino acids. V lost 3 bases, J lost 2 bases, and 7 bases stayed unmatched. Germline lookup yields CDR1 LNHDA and CDR2 SQIVND (reference sequence).

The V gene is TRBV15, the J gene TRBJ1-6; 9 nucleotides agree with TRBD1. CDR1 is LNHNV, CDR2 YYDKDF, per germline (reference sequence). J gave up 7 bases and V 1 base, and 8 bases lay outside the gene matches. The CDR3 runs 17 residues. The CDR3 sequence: CATSRVWGQGLNSPLHF. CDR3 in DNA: TGTGCCACCAGCAGAGTATGGGGACAGGGACTAAATTCACCCCTCCACTTT.

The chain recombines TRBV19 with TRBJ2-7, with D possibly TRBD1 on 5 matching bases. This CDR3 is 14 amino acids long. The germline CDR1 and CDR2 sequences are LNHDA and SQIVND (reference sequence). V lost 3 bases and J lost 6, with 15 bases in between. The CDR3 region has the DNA TGTGCCAGTAGTATGTGCAGGGTGGGATGCGAGCAGTACTTC. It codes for CASSMCRVGCEQYF.

The CDR3 is CASSLGQNYEQYF. CDR3 bases: TGTGCCAGCAGCTTAGGGCAGAACTACGAGCAGTACTTC. The chain joins TRBV7-7 to TRBJ2-7; D is uncertain. Germline V CDR1 and CDR2: SSHAT, FNYEAQ (reference sequence). Trimming pared 1 base from V and 3 bases from J, leaving 7 bases between. This CDR3 contains 13 residues.

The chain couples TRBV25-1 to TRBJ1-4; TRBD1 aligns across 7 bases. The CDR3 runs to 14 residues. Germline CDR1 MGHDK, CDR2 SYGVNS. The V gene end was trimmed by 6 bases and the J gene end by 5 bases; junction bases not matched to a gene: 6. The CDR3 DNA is TGTGCCAGCAGACCACAGGGGAGGAATGAAAAACTGTTTTTT. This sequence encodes CASRPQGRNEKLFF.

CDR3 sequence reads: CASSEGQESYNEQFF. DNA of the CDR3: TGTGCCAGCAGTGAAGGTCAGGAATCCTACAATGAGCAGTTCTTC. This chain joins TRBV2 and TRBJ2-1; D not certain. The CDR3 loop spans 15 amino acids. CDR1 SNHLY and CDR2 FYNNEI come from the germline V gene. The V and J ends lost 1 base and 1 base respectively, with 8 bases between them.

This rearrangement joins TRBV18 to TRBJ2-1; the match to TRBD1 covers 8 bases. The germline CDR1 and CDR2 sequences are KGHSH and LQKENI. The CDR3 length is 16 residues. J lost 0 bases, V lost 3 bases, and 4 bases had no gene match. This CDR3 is CASSPRQGSSYNEQFF. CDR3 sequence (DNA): TGTGCCAGCTCACCCCGACAGGGGAGCTCCTACAATGAGCAGTTCTTC.

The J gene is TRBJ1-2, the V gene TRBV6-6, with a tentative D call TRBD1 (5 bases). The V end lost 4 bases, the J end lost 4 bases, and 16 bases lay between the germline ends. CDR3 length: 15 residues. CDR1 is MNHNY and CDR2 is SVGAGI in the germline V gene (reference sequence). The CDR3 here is CASSSLAGGSYGYTF. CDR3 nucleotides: TGTGCCAGCAGTTCCCTAGCGGGGGGAAGCTATGGCTACACCTTC.

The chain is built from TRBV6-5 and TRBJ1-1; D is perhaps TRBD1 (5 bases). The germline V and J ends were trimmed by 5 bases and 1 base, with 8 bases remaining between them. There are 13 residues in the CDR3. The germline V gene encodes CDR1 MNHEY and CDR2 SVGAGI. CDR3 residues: CASSPQGNTEAFF. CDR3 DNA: TGTGCCAGCAGTCCCCAGGGGAACACTGAAGCTTTCTTT.

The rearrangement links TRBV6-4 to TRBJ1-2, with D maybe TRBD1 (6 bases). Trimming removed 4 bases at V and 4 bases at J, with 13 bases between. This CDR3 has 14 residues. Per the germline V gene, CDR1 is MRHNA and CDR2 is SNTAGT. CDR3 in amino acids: CASSVSSTGYGYTF. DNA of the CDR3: TGTGCCAGCAGTGTTAGTTCGACAGGCTATGGCTACACCTTC.

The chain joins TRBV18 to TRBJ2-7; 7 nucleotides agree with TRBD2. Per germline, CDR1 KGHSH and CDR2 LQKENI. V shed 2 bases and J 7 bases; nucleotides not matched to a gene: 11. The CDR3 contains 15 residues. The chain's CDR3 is CASSPDTSGGGEQYF. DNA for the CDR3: TGTGCCAGCTCACCAGATACATCGGGGGGTGGGGAGCAGTACTTC.

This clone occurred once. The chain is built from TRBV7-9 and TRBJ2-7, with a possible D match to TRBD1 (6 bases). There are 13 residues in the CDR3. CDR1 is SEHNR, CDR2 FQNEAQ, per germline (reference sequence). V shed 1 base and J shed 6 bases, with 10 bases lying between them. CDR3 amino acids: CASSLVGGPEQYF. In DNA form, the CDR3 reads TGTGCCAGCAGCTTAGTTGGGGGCCCCGAGCAGTACTTC.

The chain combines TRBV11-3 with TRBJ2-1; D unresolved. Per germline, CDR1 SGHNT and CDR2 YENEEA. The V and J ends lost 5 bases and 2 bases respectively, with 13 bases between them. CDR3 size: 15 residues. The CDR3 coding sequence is TGTGCCAGCAGCCCCGAGGCAAGGCCCTACAATGAGCAGTTCTTC. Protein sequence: CASSPEARPYNEQFF.

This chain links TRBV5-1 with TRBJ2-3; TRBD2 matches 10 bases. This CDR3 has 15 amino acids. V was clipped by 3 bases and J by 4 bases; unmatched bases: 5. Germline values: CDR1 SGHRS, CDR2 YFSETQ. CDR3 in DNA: TGCGCCAGCAGCTCGACTAGCGGGTCGGCAGATACGCAGTATTTT. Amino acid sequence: CASSSTSGSADTQYF.

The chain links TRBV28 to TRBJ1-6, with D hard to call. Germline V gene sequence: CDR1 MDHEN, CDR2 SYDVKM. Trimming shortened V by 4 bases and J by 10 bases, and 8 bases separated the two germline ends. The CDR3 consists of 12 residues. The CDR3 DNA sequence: TGTGCCAGCAGTTCGGGGTGGTCACCCCTCCACTTT. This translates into CASSSGWSPLHF.

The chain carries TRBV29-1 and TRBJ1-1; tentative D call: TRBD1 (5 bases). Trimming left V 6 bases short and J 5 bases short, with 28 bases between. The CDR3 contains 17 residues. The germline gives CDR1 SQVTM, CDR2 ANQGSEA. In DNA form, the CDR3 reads TGCAGCGTACACGGGACTGGAATCAAAAGGGATGGGACTGAAGCTTTCTTT. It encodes CSVHGTGIKRDGTEAFF. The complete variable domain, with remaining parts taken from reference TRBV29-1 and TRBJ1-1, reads SAVISQKPSRDICQRGTSLTIQCQVDSQVTMMFWYRQQPGQSLTLIATANQGSEATYESGFVIDKFPISRPNLTFSTLTVSNMSPEDSSIYLCSVHGTGIKRDGTEAFFGQGTRLTVV.

The CDR3 DNA reads as TGTGCCAGCAGCCCGGGACAGGGGGCCCCACTTGCAACTAATGAAAAACTGTTTTTT. Protein sequence: CASSPGQGAPLATNEKLFF. The chain is built from TRBV7-9 and TRBJ1-4; TRBD1 aligns across 12 bases. This CDR3 is 19 amino acids long. Germline V gives CDR1 SEHNR, CDR2 FQNEAQ (reference sequence). Trimming cost V 5 bases and J 0 bases; bases outside gene matches: 10.